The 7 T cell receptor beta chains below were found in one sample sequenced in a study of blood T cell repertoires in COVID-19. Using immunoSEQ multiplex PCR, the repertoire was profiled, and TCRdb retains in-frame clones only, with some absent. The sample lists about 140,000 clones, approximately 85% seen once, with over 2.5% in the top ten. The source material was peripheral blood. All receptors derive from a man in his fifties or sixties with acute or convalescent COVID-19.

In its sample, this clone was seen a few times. The CDR3 loop is CASSYPGLRKTEAFF. The DNA of the CDR3 is TGTGCCAGCAGCTACCCGGGACTCAGGAAGACTGAAGCTTTCTTT. This chain uses TRBV28 with TRBJ1-1; possibly TRBD1 for D (5 bases). Germline assignment: CDR1 MDHEN and CDR2 SYDVKM. The CDR3 runs to 15 residues. V shed 6 bases and J shed 5 bases, with 19 bases lying between them.

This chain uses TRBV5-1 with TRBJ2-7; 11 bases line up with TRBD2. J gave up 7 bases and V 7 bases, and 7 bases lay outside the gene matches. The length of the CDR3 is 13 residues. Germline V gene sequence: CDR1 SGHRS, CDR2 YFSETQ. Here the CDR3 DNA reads TGCGCCAGCGGGACTAGCGGAGGCGGAGAGCAGTACTTC. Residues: CASGTSGGGEQYF. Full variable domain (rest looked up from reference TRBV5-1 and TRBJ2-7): KAGVTQTPRYLIKTRGQQVTLSCSPISGHRSVSWYQQTPGQGLQFLFEYFSETQRNKGNFPGRFSGRQFSNSRSEMNVSTLELGDSALYLCASGTSGGGEQYFGPGTRLTVT.

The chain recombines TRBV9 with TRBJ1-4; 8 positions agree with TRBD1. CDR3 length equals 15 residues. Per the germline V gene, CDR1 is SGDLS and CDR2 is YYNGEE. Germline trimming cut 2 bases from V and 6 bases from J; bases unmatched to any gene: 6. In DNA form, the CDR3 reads TGTGCCAGCAGCGTTTCGGGACAGGAGGATGAAAAACTGTTTTTT. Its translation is CASSVSGQEDEKLFF.

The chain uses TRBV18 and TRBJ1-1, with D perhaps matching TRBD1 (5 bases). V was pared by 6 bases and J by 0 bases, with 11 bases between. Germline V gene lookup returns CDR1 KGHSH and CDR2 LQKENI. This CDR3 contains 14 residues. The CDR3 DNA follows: TGTGCCAGCTCCGCGGCAGGGATGAACACTGAAGCTTTCTTT. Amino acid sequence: CASSAAGMNTEAFF. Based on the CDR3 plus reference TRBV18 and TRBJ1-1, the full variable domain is NAGVMQNPRHLVRRRGQEARLRCSPMKGHSHVYWYRQLPEEGLKFMVYLQKENIIDESGMPKERFSAEFPKEGPSILRIQQVVRGDSAAYFCASSAAGMNTEAFFGQGTRLTVV.

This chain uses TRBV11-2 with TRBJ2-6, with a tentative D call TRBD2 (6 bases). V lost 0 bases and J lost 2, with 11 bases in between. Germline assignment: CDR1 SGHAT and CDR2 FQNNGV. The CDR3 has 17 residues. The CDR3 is CASSLDVGGAGANVLTF. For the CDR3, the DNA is TGTGCCAGCAGCTTAGATGTGGGGGGAGCTGGGGCCAACGTCCTGACTTTC.

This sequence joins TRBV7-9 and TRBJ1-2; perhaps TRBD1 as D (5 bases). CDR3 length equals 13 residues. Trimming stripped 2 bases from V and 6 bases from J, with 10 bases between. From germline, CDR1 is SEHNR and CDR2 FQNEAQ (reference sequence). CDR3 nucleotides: TGTGCCAGCAGCTTACGGGGGACCCATGGCTACACCTTC. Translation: CASSLRGTHGYTF. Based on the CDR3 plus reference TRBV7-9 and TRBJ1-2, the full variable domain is DTGVSQNPRHKITKRGQNVTFRCDPISEHNRLYWYRQTLGQGPEFLTYFQNEAQLEKSRLLSDRFSAERPKGSFSTLEIQRTEQGDSAMYLCASSLRGTHGYTFGSGTRLTVV.

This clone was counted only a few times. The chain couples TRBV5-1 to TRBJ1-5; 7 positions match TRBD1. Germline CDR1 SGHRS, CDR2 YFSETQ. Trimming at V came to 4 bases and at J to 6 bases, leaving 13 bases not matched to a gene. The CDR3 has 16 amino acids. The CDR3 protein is CASSHRPRQGGQPQHF. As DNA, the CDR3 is TGCGCCAGCAGCCATCGCCCTCGACAGGGAGGTCAGCCCCAGCATTTT.